The source of this T cell receptor (beta chain) is a study of Graves' ophthalmopathy and Graves' hyperthyroidism. The authors amplified TCR beta CDR3 regions, and they did so from RNA transcripts for repertoire sequencing. First-round RT-PCR used HTBI primers; second-round multiplex PCR followed. TCRdb used MiXCR to reprocess the multiplex PCR reads, holding one entry per CDR3 protein. The sample consists of about 740,000 distinct CDR3 sequences, roughly 40% of them appearing once. V shed 7 bases and J 4 bases; nucleotides not matched to a gene: 5. The CDR3 runs 15 residues. Germline V gene lookup returns CDR1 KGHDR and CDR2 SFDVKD.

This rearrangement joins TRBV24-1 to TRBJ1-5, with 11 bases that match TRBD1. This receptor was identified in an adult man with Graves' ophthalmopathy. Material: peripheral blood. CDR3 nucleotides: TGTGCCACCAGAGTCGGACAGGGGGCGAATCAGCCCCAGCATTTT. Amino acids: CATRVGQGANQPQHF.